This T cell receptor (beta chain) stems from a study of shared clonotypes between healthy human individuals (dated by TCRdb to the early 2020s). For the wider study: Two women and a few men aged 18 to 49 years were included in the cohort. For each donor, CD4 naive and CD4 memory were each given three plates, CD8 naive was given two plates, and CD8 memory was given one plate. Blood TCR repertoires of about 5 healthy adults were deeply sequenced to estimate repertoire size and the extent of clonotype sharing between individuals. Libraries were prepared and TCR repertoires were sequenced by different laboratories using diverse techniques, in order to increase sequencing depth and limit assay-specific biases. Each donor's leukapheresis produced roughly between roughly 0.9 and 8.9 billion PBMCs.

As for this clone: No antigen is known for it. Base qualities are not at hand, and no much larger clone is one base apart.

Study-wide findings and limitations: Sampling was restricted to blood, and TCR repertoires in tissue are likely to differ from TCR repertoires in blood. Pairwise subsampling led to the expectation that sequencing depth would affect the degree of clonotype sharing among donors. Roughly 5% of naive CD4, roughly 3.6% of naive CD8, approximately 2% of memory CD4, and less than 0.45% of memory CD8 clonotypes were shared across a few donors. The genetic and exposure-history diversity represented was limited by the small number of donors. Larger estimated clonotype richness was generally found for naive subsets than for memory subsets. Compared with non-shared clonotypes, clonotypes shared by all four sorted-subset donors had higher generation probabilities. Rarefaction of sorted-subset datasets indicated incomplete sequencing despite the large sequencing depth.

Taken from cysteine to phenylalanine, the CDR3 has 12 residues. CDR3 DNA is the only sequence kept; it has 36 bases, read in frame from the first base. As encoded in the germline V gene, CDR1 is SGHAT while CDR2 is FQNNGV. The junction shows trimming of 3 bases on V and 10 bases on J, plus 10 bases between the germline ends. TCR CDR3 regions were amplified from genomic DNA by multiplex PCR using the deep immunoSEQ assay. Genomic DNA extracted from each cell subset was distributed evenly over all wells of several immunoSEQ 96-well plates, and each plate served as one replicate. For sorted subsets, roughly 0.2 ug genomic DNA, equal to tens of thousands of T cell genomes, was loaded into each replicate PCR. Purified libraries were measured with a Qubit 3.0 fluorometer, size-checked on a Bioanalyzer 2100, and measured again with the KAPA Library Quantification kit. A separate single-read 150-cycle Illumina NextSeq 550 flow cell was used to sequence each immunoSEQ 96-well plate. On the study's bioinformatics: The immunoSEQ output contained only junctional sequences without quality scores, so filtering could not match that applied to full-length reads. Sequences were annotated with PyIR, a Python wrapper for IgBLAST v1.9, and V/J genes and CDR3 were assigned using IMGT germline references. Any read was removed if the V/J assignment was weak (E-value above 1e-6), the CDR3 was missing, or the read contained stop codons, out-of-frame junctions, or ambiguous translated residues. V3J clonotypes were defined by identical inferred V gene, J gene, and CDR3 amino acid sequence. Percentage overlap between repertoires was computed as shared unique clonotypes divided by the size of the smaller repertoire. RTK rarefaction, the Chao1 estimator, and Recon v2.1 estimates of unobserved clonotypes were used to assess repertoire richness. For all TCRbeta clonotypes obtained by the gDNA method from several donors, generation probabilities were computed with OLGA. Not all clones reach the TCRdb copy of this immuneACCESS table, which keeps in-frame sequences only. Checked studies attribute under half of the gap to unresolved V genes and leave the rest unexplained. The DNA was the basis for D and trimming; V, J and clone size are from that table. The sample table contains about 2.3 million clones; only one count was recorded for around 92% of them. Of the sample, approximately 0.4% falls within the top ten clones.

The donors were healthy, HIV-negative adults who had no recently reported acute infections or vaccinations. Every donor was a Caucasian adult living in Nashville, Tennessee, USA. CD4+ T cells were enriched by magnetic negative selection; naive cells were then positively selected on CD45RA, and the negative fraction formed the memory subset. After blood collection by leukapheresis, PBMCs were isolated using Ficoll-Histopaque density gradient centrifugation and then cryopreserved in the vapor phase of liquid nitrogen. Purity and quantity of every magnetically sorted T cell population were checked by analytical flow cytometry. Each sorted fraction had its genomic DNA isolated and then quantified by UV absorbance on a Nanodrop 2000c.

Sequenced: naive CD4+ T cells from PBMCs. The meaning of the sample's cell subset or site label: CD45RA+ positively selected. This chain joins TRBV11-2 to TRBJ2-1; the D segment could be TRBD2, given 6 matching bases. The sequence was obtained from a man between 18 and 29 years old in good health. Some clones in this sample may be carry-over from other donors' samples. The encoded CDR3 is CASSFGGREQFF. The nucleotide sequence reads as follows: TGTGCCAGCAGCTTCGGTGGGAGGGAGCAGTTCTTC.